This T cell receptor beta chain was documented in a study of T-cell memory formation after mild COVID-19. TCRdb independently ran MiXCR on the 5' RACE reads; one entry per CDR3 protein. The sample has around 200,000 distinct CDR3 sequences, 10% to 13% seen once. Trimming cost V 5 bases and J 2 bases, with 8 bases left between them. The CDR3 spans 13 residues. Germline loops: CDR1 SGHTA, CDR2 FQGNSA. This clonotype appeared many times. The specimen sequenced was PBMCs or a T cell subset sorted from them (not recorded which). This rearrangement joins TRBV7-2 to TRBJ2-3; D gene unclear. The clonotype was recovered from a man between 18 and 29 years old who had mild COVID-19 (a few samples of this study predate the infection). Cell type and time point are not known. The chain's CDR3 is CASSPYTTDTQYF. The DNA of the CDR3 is TGTGCCAGCAGCCCCTACACCACAGATACGCAGTATTTT.